These 15 T cell receptor beta chains came from one sample sequenced in a study of T cell clonality in common variable immunodeficiency. TCRdb's copy holds only in-frame clones and misses some; the assay was immunoSEQ multiplex PCR. The profile covers approximately 44,000 clones, none occurring a single time. Sequencing was carried out using peripheral blood mononuclear cells. Receptor source: a person aged 18 to 70 in good health.

This clone showed up many times. The read ends 3 residues shy of where the CDR3 ends; the end is completed using the germline J gene. This chain connects TRBV7-2 to TRBJ1-1; D perhaps matches TRBD1 (6 bases). The germline CDR1 and CDR2 sequences are SGHTA and FQGNSA. This CDR3 spans 14 amino acids. Trimming cost V 2 bases and J 1 base, with 8 bases left between them. The sequenced part of the CDR3 DNA is TGTGCCAGCAGCTTAAAGACAGGGAACACTGAA. Its translation: CASSLKTGNTE. The whole CDR3 protein reads CASSLKTGNTEAFF.

The sample holds many counts of this clone. The junction shows a germline mismatch at one end, possibly a read error. Read coverage stops 3 residues before the CDR3 terminus; the germline J gene supplies the remainder. J is TRBJ1-1 and V is TRBV4-2, with 8 bases lining up with TRBD1. The germline V gene encodes CDR1 LGHNA and CDR2 YNFKEQ. There are 15 residues in the CDR3. The sequenced part of the CDR3 DNA is TGCGCCAGCAGCCAGAATCTTGACAGGGGAGGTGAA. Translated: CASSQNLDRGGE. The entire CDR3 protein is CASSQNLDRGGEAFF.

This clone was found many times. The sequenced fragment ends 3 residues before the CDR3 boundary, so the rest is inferred from the germline J gene. The V call is TRBV11-2, the J call TRBJ2-1; possible D gene TRBD2, 6 bases. The CDR3 loop spans 14 amino acids. Per germline, CDR1 SGHAT and CDR2 FQNNGV. Trimming shortened V by 7 bases and J by 5 bases, and 15 bases separated the two germline ends. CDR3: CASTAILANNEQFF. The DNA read from the CDR3 is TGTGCCAGCACCGCAATACTAGCAAACAATGAG.

This clone was observed many times. Read sequence stops 3 residues before the CDR3 end, and the germline J gene provides the missing end. The V call is TRBV9, the J call TRBJ1-4; D not resolved. Between the trimmed V and J ends, which lost 4 bases and 3 bases, there was a span of 19 bases. The CDR3 runs 17 residues. CDR1 and CDR2 (germline): SGDLS, YYNGEE. The CDR3 reads CASSFLPRQESNEKLFF. Partial CDR3 DNA: TGTGCCAGCAGCTTCCTTCCTCGTCAGGAATCTAATGAAAAA.

This clone was observed at least ten times. The read falls 3 residues short of the CDR3 end, and the missing part is taken from the germline J gene. The chain recombines TRBV6-2 or TRBV6-3 with TRBJ2-5, with 8 positions matching TRBD2. Trimming cost V 5 bases and J 7 bases; bases outside gene matches: 12. Germline V gene data show CDR1 as MNHEY and CDR2 as SVGEGT. The CDR3 runs 15 residues. Incomplete CDR3 DNA: TGTGCCAGCAGTCCGCCGGGACTAGGAGGGGGGACC. Residues: CASSPPGLGGGT. The entire CDR3 protein is CASSPPGLGGGTQYF.

A few counts support this clone. Read coverage stops 3 residues before the CDR3 terminus; the germline J gene supplies the remainder. V is TRBV18 and J is TRBJ2-7; no clear D. Per the germline V gene, CDR1 is KGHSH and CDR2 is LQKENI. The CDR3 covers 15 residues. Trimming shortened V by 3 bases and J by 2 bases, and 14 bases separated the two germline ends. The sequenced CDR3 bases are TGTGCCAGCTCACCTTCGGTATTCAAACCCTACGAG. The encoded protein is CASSPSVFKPYE. The full CDR3 reads CASSPSVFKPYEQYF. Combining the CDR3 with reference TRBV18 and TRBJ2-7 gives the whole variable domain NAGVMQNPRHLVRRRGQEARLRCSPMKGHSHVYWYRQLPEEGLKFMVYLQKENIIDESGMPKERFSAEFPKEGPSILRIQQVVRGDSAAYFCASSPSVFKPYEQYFGPGTRLTVT.

Many counts were recorded for this clone. The read comes to an end 3 residues before the CDR3 does, leaving the germline J gene to fill in the end. The chain links TRBV5-6 to TRBJ1-2; D is perhaps TRBD1 (5 bases). The germline V and J ends were trimmed by 0 bases and 5 bases, with 11 bases remaining between them. The CDR3 has 14 amino acids. Germline values: CDR1 SGHDT, CDR2 YYEEEE. This CDR3 reads CASSLGTSVYGYTF. The sequenced part of the CDR3 DNA is TGTGCCAGCAGCTTGGGGACATCGGTTTATGGC. Full variable domain (remainder filled in from reference TRBV5-6 and TRBJ1-2): DAGVTQSPTHLIKTRGQQVTLRCSPKSGHDTVSWYQQALGQGPQFIFQYYEEEERQRGNFPDRFSGHQFPNYSSELNVNALLLGDSALYLCASSLGTSVYGYTFGSGTRLTVV.

This clone was detected many times. The read ends 3 residues shy of where the CDR3 ends; the end is completed using the germline J gene. The chain is built from TRBV5-4 and TRBJ2-5; the match to TRBD2 covers 13 bases. V lost 4 bases and J lost 4; bases outside the gene matches: 7. The CDR3 has 16 residues. CDR1 SGHNT and CDR2 YYREEE come from the germline V gene (reference sequence). CDR3 loop: CASSARTSGSPETQYF. The CDR3 DNA, read in part, is TGTGCCAGCAGCGCAAGGACTAGCGGGAGCCCAGAGACC.

Regarding this clone: The CDR3 goes on 3 residues after the read ends, and that part is filled in from the germline J gene. This sequence joins TRBV2 and TRBJ2-5; 8 positions match TRBD1. Trimming took 6 bases from V and 4 from J; bases not matched to a gene: 4. Germline CDR1 and CDR2: SNHLY and FYNNEI. The CDR3 contains 13 residues. CDR3 bases read: TGTGCCAGCAGACCTACAGGGGGAGAGACC. Amino acids: CASRPTGGET. The whole CDR3 reads CASRPTGGETQYF.

This clone was detected ten times or more. The read finishes 3 residues shy of the CDR3 end, and the germline J gene is used to complete it. The rearrangement joins TRBV5-1 to TRBJ1-6; D remains ambiguous. V lost 1 base to trimming and J lost 11 bases, with 10 bases between them. Germline V gene data show CDR1 as SGHRS and CDR2 as YFSETQ. The CDR3 totals 13 residues. The CDR3 spells CASSLRVEAPLHF. Partial CDR3 DNA: TGCGCCAGCAGCTTGCGGGTGGAAGCACCC.

This clone has at least ten counts. With the read ending 3 residues before the CDR3 end, the germline J gene is used to fill in that end. J is TRBJ1-4 and V is TRBV5-1; D remains unclear. This CDR3 is built from 14 residues. Trimming removed 1 base at V and 3 bases at J, with 7 bases between. Germline V gene data show CDR1 as SGHRS and CDR2 as YFSETQ. The CDR3 is CASSLTASNEKLFF. Incomplete CDR3 DNA: TGCGCCAGCAGCTTGACAGCATCTAATGAAAAA.

This clone was seen ten or more times. The sequenced fragment ends 3 residues before the CDR3 boundary, so the rest is inferred from the germline J gene. V usage is TRBV30 and J usage is TRBJ2-2, with 9 bases matching TRBD1. This CDR3 is built from 15 residues. CDR1 and CDR2 from the germline V gene are GTSNPN and SVGIG (reference sequence). V shed 3 bases and J 1 base; nucleotides not matched to a gene: 3. The CDR3 protein is CAWSPGQGNTGELFF. The sequenced part of the CDR3 DNA is TGTGCCTGGAGCCCGGGACAGGGGAACACCGGGGAG.

This clone was picked up many times. With the read ending 3 residues before the CDR3 end, the germline J gene is used to fill in that end. This chain uses TRBV19 with TRBJ2-5; possibly TRBD1 for D (5 bases). The V gene lost 3 bases and the J gene lost 7 bases, with 9 bases spanning the gap. The CDR3 totals 12 residues. The V gene's germline CDR1 is LNHDA and CDR2 SQIVND (reference sequence). The DNA read from the CDR3 is TGTGCCAGTAGTATGACAGATGCGACC. As protein: CASSMTDAT. The whole CDR3 reads CASSMTDATQYF.

This clone was seen many times. The read terminates 3 residues ahead of where the CDR3 ends, so the germline J gene completes it. The genes are TRBV5-1 and TRBJ2-6; no firm D call. This CDR3 contains 15 residues. Looked up from germline, CDR1 is SGHRS and CDR2 is YFSETQ. The V and J ends lost 4 bases and 0 bases respectively, with 8 bases between them. CDR3 DNA (partial): TGCGCCAGCAGCACAGACCCCTCTGGGGCCAACGTC. Translating it yields CASSTDPSGANV. The complete CDR3 reads CASSTDPSGANVLTF.

This clone rates as medium-sized. The read stops 3 residues short of the end of the CDR3; the missing end is completed from the germline J gene. V gene TRBV30 combines with J gene TRBJ1-1; a possible D gene is TRBD1 (5 bases). Germline CDR1 reads GTSNPN; CDR2 reads SVGIG (reference sequence). The CDR3 has 12 amino acids. Here the CDR3 reads CAWRLTVTKAFF. The part of the CDR3 DNA that was read is TGTGCCTGGAGATTGACAGTTACAAAA.